Listed below are T cell receptor beta chains from one sample, sequenced in a study of T cells after yellow fever vaccination. Each CDR3 protein gets one entry after TCRdb re-called the 5' RACE reads with MiXCR. The sample includes 200,000 to 300,000 distinct CDR3 sequences, around 13% of them seen just once. Source: CD4+ T cells sorted from PBMCs, taken 45 days after the yellow fever booster vaccination. These receptors were obtained from a man younger than 40 who received the YFV17D yellow fever vaccine. CDR3s include the opening cysteine and the closing phenylalanine or tryptophan. Clone size is shown for a subset of rows, as once, few, many or a class of expanded clone.

TRBJ1-1 | TRBV7-2 | few | CASSTGTGKAFF
TRBJ1-1 | TRBV7-9 | . | CASQMNTEAFF
TRBJ1-3 | TRBV7-2 | . | CASSSVGAPGNTIYF
TRBJ2-5 | TRBV5-1 | many | CASRGQLQETQYF
TRBJ2-6 | TRBV20-1 | . | CSAQGSSGANVLTF
TRBJ1-5 | TRBV28 | . | CASSSLNQPQHF
TRBJ2-2 | TRBV11-2 | . | CASSPRTRGRSTIPGELFF
TRBJ2-2 | TRBV7-6 | . | CASSLAVAGATGELFF
TRBJ2-3 | TRBV7-2 | . | CASSTGSTDTQYF
TRBJ2-1 | TRBV27 | . | CASSFIRNSYNEQFF
TRBJ2-3 | TRBV20-1 | . | CSAGGEVISGSGDTQYF
TRBJ2-1 | TRBV15 | . | CATRDLRVYVNEQFF
TRBJ2-3 | TRBV6-1 | once | CASIPVVNTPQYF
TRBJ2-1 | TRBV5-1 | . | CASSLVLSGDEQFF
TRBJ2-7 | TRBV2 | few | CAISEGAYEQYF
TRBJ1-5 | TRBV11-2 | few | CASSTRQGLNQPQHF
TRBJ2-1 | TRBV7-2 | . | CASSSRLAGGYEQFF
TRBJ2-2 | TRBV6-2/TRBV6-3 | few | CASSYDGIPTGELFF
TRBJ2-1 | TRBV20-1 | few | CSASERRLAAYNEQFF
TRBJ2-5 | TRBV5-1 | . | CASSYDTGYQETQYF
TRBJ2-3 | TRBV28 | . | CASSAVPLTDTQYF
TRBJ2-2 | TRBV12-3/TRBV12-4 | many | CASSPSGNGWTGELFF
TRBJ2-1 | TRBV18 | few | CASSPQGSSYNEQFF
TRBJ2-7 | TRBV5-1 | . | CASSFGLAGSISYEQYF
TRBJ2-7 | TRBV12-3/TRBV12-4 | . | CASSLDVTPDEQYF
TRBJ2-5 | TRBV10-3 | many | CAIGAAPQETQYF
TRBJ2-7 | TRBV20-1 | few | CSARDSDRRIYEQYF
TRBJ2-7 | TRBV5-6 | . | CASSFVYSSYEQYF
TRBJ2-5 | TRBV19 | . | CASKTSGGAETQYF
TRBJ2-1 | TRBV29-1 | few | CSVLRDRDGEQFF
TRBJ2-2 | TRBV5-1 | once | CASRRGLAGTGELFF
TRBJ1-1 | TRBV5-1 | . | CASSPVGGRNTEAFF
TRBJ2-7 | TRBV5-1 | many | CASNRDSPTYEQYF
TRBJ2-7 | TRBV12-3/TRBV12-4 | many | CASTRGHEQYF